The 6 T cell receptor beta chains reported below all come from one sample, sequenced in a study of Ad26.COV2.S vaccination and SARS-CoV-2 variants. Treatment given: around 19 received Ad26.COV2.S at low or high dose, single or two shots; a few received placebo; per-sample allocation not given. Each sample was drawn 63 days after the first injection (of vaccine or placebo). The method was immunoSEQ multiplex PCR; TCRdb's version includes in-frame clones alone and lacks a portion of them. The table lists over 350,000 clones, more than 85% of them singletons. The material was peripheral blood, obtained in a trial of Ad26.COV2.S vaccine versus placebo. Receptors originate from a person aged 18-60 years who received the Ad26.COV2.S COVID-19 vaccine or a placebo.

This chain uses TRBV4-1 with TRBJ1-2, with D possibly TRBD1 on 6 matching bases. Germline CDR1 MGHRA, CDR2 YSYEKL. The V end was cut by 1 base, the J end by 3 bases, with 15 bases between. The CDR3 covers 16 residues. The CDR3 bases are TGCGCCAGCAGCCAAGTGACAGGTCGAGCGCACTATGGCTACACCTTC. This codes for CASSQVTGRAHYGYTF.

This rearrangement joins TRBV5-4 to TRBJ1-2; 10 bases are shared with TRBD1. Per germline, CDR1 SGHNT and CDR2 YYREEE (reference sequence). Trimming at V came to 2 bases and at J to 5 bases, leaving 9 bases not matched to a gene. The CDR3 runs to 16 residues. This chain's CDR3 is CASSLTPGQGKYGYTF. CDR3 bases: TGTGCCAGCAGCTTAACCCCGGGACAGGGGAAATATGGCTACACCTTC.

This clone has just one count. This chain uses TRBV13 with TRBJ1-6; 8 nucleotides align to TRBD1. Per the germline V gene, CDR1 is PRHDT and CDR2 is FYEKMQ (reference sequence). The CDR3 runs to 15 residues. With V trimmed by 0 bases and J by 9 bases, 4 bases remained unmatched. In DNA, the CDR3 is TGTGCCAGCAGCTTAGGGGTGACAGGGGTTTCACCCCTCCACTTT. It yields the protein CASSLGVTGVSPLHF.

The chain has TRBV6-1 and TRBJ2-2, with D perhaps TRBD1 (5 bases). The CDR3 has 15 residues. In germline, CDR1 is MNHNS, CDR2 SASEGT. Between the trimmed V and J ends, which lost 0 bases and 5 bases, there was a span of 10 bases. CDR3 DNA sequence: TGTGCCAGCAGTGAAGCCCAGGGTTGGACCGGGGAGCTGTTTTTT. It translates to CASSEAQGWTGELFF.

The chain links TRBV7-2 to TRBJ2-2; 10 bases map to TRBD2. This CDR3 spans 15 amino acids. V was clipped by 7 bases and J by 7 bases; unmatched bases: 9. The germline V gene has CDR1 SGHTA and CDR2 FQGNSA. The CDR3 protein is CASKERGGDIGELFF. The CDR3 DNA follows: TGTGCCAGCAAAGAGCGGGGGGGCGACATCGGGGAGCTGTTTTTT.

V gene TRBV5-1 combines with J gene TRBJ1-2, with 8 bases that match TRBD1. Unmatched junction bases numbered 6, after V lost 8 bases and J lost 6 bases. Germline V gene sequence: CDR1 SGHRS, CDR2 YFSETQ. The CDR3 length is 12 residues. CDR3 sequence: CASSDRGDGYTF. CDR3 in DNA: TGCGCCAGTTCAGACAGGGGCGATGGCTACACCTTC.